These 23 T cell receptor beta chains were all obtained from the same sample, sequenced in a study of T cell clonotyping in hematopoietic cell transplantation. TCRdb's table, derived via immunoSEQ multiplex PCR, lists solely in-frame clones and lacks some. The top ten clones hold approximately 4.2% of a sample with 12,000 to 15,000 clones, just over 95% of them seen once. The sequencing used peripheral blood mononuclear cells, collected 30 days after allogeneic stem cell transplant. The receptors were sampled from a female patient between 50 and 59 years old who had an allogeneic stem cell transplant from an unrelated donor, so T cells may come from the graft donor. Some clones in this sample may be carry-over from other donors' samples.

This chain links TRBV9 with TRBJ1-5; 7 nucleotides match TRBD1. Trimming cost V 0 bases and J 4 bases; bases outside gene matches: 4. This CDR3 has 15 residues. Per the germline V gene, CDR1 is SGDLS and CDR2 is YYNGEE. The CDR3 protein is CASSVGGTVNQPQHF. In DNA form, the CDR3 reads TGTGCCAGCAGCGTAGGAGGGACAGTTAATCAGCCCCAGCATTTT.

This chain joins TRBV30 and TRBJ1-3; D remains ambiguous. Germline V lookup: CDR1 GTSNPN, CDR2 SVGIG (reference sequence). The V end lost 2 bases, the J end lost 0 bases, and 8 bases lay between the germline ends. This CDR3 has 14 amino acids. CDR3 region: CAWSSGSSGNTIYF. As DNA, the CDR3 is TGTGCCTGGAGTTCGGGGAGCTCTGGAAACACCATATATTTT.

This chain uses TRBV2 with TRBJ1-1; D gene unclear. The germline V gene has CDR1 SNHLY and CDR2 FYNNEI. V was shortened by 6 bases and J by 1 base, with 9 bases between the two germline ends. The CDR3 spans 13 residues. The CDR3 DNA sequence: TGTGCCAGCAGGCCACACGGGAACACTGAAGCTTTCTTT. This encodes CASRPHGNTEAFF.

This sequence joins TRBV15 and TRBJ1-1, with D possibly matching TRBD1 (5 bases). CDR1 and CDR2 (germline): LNHNV, YYDKDF (reference sequence). The CDR3 length is 14 residues. Deletions cut 5 bases from V and 6 bases from J, with 16 bases between. The CDR3 protein is CATSGGYRSAEAFF. DNA of the CDR3: TGTGCCACCAGCGGGGGATACAGGAGCGCTGAAGCTTTCTTT.

This chain uses TRBV6-5 with TRBJ2-2; no definite D call. Germline lookup yields CDR1 MNHEY and CDR2 SVGAGI. V was trimmed by 10 bases and J by 0 bases, leaving 3 bases between them. The CDR3 runs to 11 residues. The DNA for the CDR3 is TGTGCCACCTCGAACACCGGGGAGCTGTTTTTT. Translation: CATSNTGELFF.

The rearrangement links TRBV6-5 to TRBJ2-2, with a weak D call TRBD2 (6 bases). The V end was cut by 6 bases, the J end by 0 bases, with 11 bases between. Germline CDR1 and CDR2: MNHEY and SVGAGI. The CDR3 contains 15 residues. CDR3 region: CASRTGVANTGELFF. CDR3 bases: TGTGCCAGCAGGACGGGGGTTGCGAACACCGGGGAGCTGTTTTTT.

V and J are TRBV2 and TRBJ2-2; D unresolved. Germline CDR1 and CDR2: SNHLY and FYNNEI. The CDR3 extends over 15 amino acids. Trimming shortened V by 0 bases and J by 2 bases, and 7 bases separated the two germline ends. CDR3 sequence: CASSEARINTGELFF. The CDR3 DNA reads TGTGCCAGCAGTGAAGCGCGGATAAACACCGGGGAGCTGTTTTTT.

For the CDR3, the DNA is TGTGCCATCAGTGAGTCGAGGGTAGGACAGGGGAGCAATCAGCCCCAGCATTTT. This sequence encodes CAISESRVGQGSNQPQHF. The rearrangement links TRBV10-3 to TRBJ1-5; 9 bases agree with TRBD1. This CDR3 has 18 amino acids. Germline values: CDR1 ENHRY, CDR2 SYGVKD. The J segment lost 1 base and the V segment lost 0 bases, leaving 7 bases of the junction unmatched.

The chain is built from TRBV30 and TRBJ1-2; D is ambiguous. The V gene lost 2 bases and the J gene lost 8 bases, with 18 bases spanning the gap. The length of the CDR3 is 14 residues. CDR1 is GTSNPN and CDR2 is SVGIG in the germline V gene (reference sequence). This chain's CDR3 is CAWSSTLTTEGYTF. CDR3 DNA: TGTGCCTGGAGTTCCACCCTGACTACGGAGGGCTACACCTTC.

This rearrangement joins TRBV11-2 to TRBJ2-7; D uncertain. The CDR3 runs to 13 residues. Germline CDR1 reads SGHAT; CDR2 reads FQNNGV. Deletions cut 5 bases from V and 0 bases from J, with 8 bases between. The CDR3 sequence is CASSIGHSYEQYF. CDR3 in DNA: TGTGCCAGCAGCATAGGGCACTCCTACGAGCAGTACTTC. The full variable domain, its missing parts supplied by reference TRBV11-2 and TRBJ2-7, is EAGVAQSPRYKIIEKRQSVAFWCNPISGHATLYWYQQILGQGPKLLIQFQNNGVVDDSQLPKDRFSAERLKGVDSTLKIQPAKLEDSAVYLCASSIGHSYEQYFGPGTRLTVT.

The CDR3 region is CASRPTGQGDEQFF. The CDR3, as DNA: TGTGCCAGCAGGCCGACGGGACAGGGGGATGAGCAGTTCTTC. V and J are TRBV28 and TRBJ2-1; 11 nucleotides agree with TRBD1. Germline trimming cut 6 bases from V and 8 bases from J; bases unmatched to any gene: 6. The CDR3 covers 14 residues. The germline gives CDR1 MDHEN, CDR2 SYDVKM. Full variable domain (outside the CDR3, taken from reference TRBV28 and TRBJ2-1): DVKVTQSSRYLVKRTGEKVFLECVQDMDHENMFWYRQDPGLGLRLIYFSYDVKMKEKGDIPEGYSVSREKKERFSLILESASTNQTSMYLCASRPTGQGDEQFFGPGTRLTVL.

The chain couples TRBV27 to TRBJ2-7; tentative D call: TRBD1 (6 bases). Germline CDR1 is MNHEY and CDR2 is SMNVEV (reference sequence). This CDR3 comprises 15 residues. V was shortened by 6 bases and J by 7 bases, with 22 bases between the two germline ends. The CDR3 DNA reads TGTGCCAGCAGAGATGGAAGGACAGAACTACGAGAGCAGTACTTC. Its protein is CASRDGRTELREQYF.

This clone was counted once. V usage is TRBV19 and J usage is TRBJ1-3; tentatively, D is TRBD1 (5 bases). V was shortened by 7 bases and J by 3 bases, with 16 bases between the two germline ends. The CDR3 contains 15 residues. Germline assignment: CDR1 LNHDA and CDR2 SQIVND (reference sequence). The chain's CDR3 is CASTQGGGGGNTIYF. Written as DNA, the CDR3 is TGTGCCAGTACCCAGGGAGGCGGGGGTGGAAACACCATATATTTT.

V usage is TRBV11-3 and J usage is TRBJ2-6, with TRBD1 matching over 7 bases. The trim removed 3 bases at V and 0 bases at J, leaving 2 bases unmatched. This CDR3 has 16 amino acids. Germline V gives CDR1 SGHNT, CDR2 YENEEA. The CDR3 loop is CASSLGTASGANVLTF. The CDR3 coding sequence is TGTGCCAGCAGCTTGGGGACAGCCTCTGGGGCCAACGTCCTGACTTTC.

The chain recombines TRBV14 with TRBJ1-2, with D unclear. CDR1 and CDR2 from the germline V gene are SGHDN and FVKESK. Trimming stripped 2 bases from V and 6 bases from J, with 13 bases between. The CDR3 length is 14 residues. The CDR3: CASSQLVIPNGYTF. Here the CDR3 DNA reads TGTGCCAGCAGCCAATTAGTCATCCCCAATGGCTACACCTTC.

This rearrangement joins TRBV6-5 to TRBJ1-1, with D possibly being TRBD1 (6 bases). V dropped 2 bases and J dropped 7 bases, with 8 bases sitting between them. CDR1 is MNHEY, CDR2 SVGAGI, per germline. The CDR3 is made up of 12 amino acids. The CDR3 sequence is CASSYPQGEAFF. The CDR3 region has the DNA TGTGCCAGCAGTTACCCACAGGGTGAAGCTTTCTTT.

The J gene is TRBJ2-5, the V gene TRBV19; 9 bases are shared with TRBD2. With V trimmed by 5 bases and J by 5 bases, 6 bases remained unmatched. The CDR3 contains 14 residues. Germline values: CDR1 LNHDA, CDR2 SQIVND (reference sequence). The CDR3 here is CASSPGTSSETQYF. Written as DNA, the CDR3 is TGTGCCAGTAGTCCAGGGACTAGCAGTGAGACCCAGTACTTC.

This clone has a single count. This rearrangement joins TRBV27 to TRBJ1-5; 7 bases are a match to TRBD1. J gave up 6 bases and V 5 bases, and 13 bases lay outside the gene matches. Germline loops: CDR1 MNHEY, CDR2 SMNVEV (reference sequence). This CDR3 has 16 amino acids. CDR3 region: CASSTRARQGGQPQHF. The CDR3 DNA reads as TGTGCCAGCAGTACCCGAGCCCGACAGGGAGGTCAGCCCCAGCATTTT.

This rearrangement joins TRBV25-1 to TRBJ2-2; D unclear. The CDR3 consists of 13 residues. CDR1 MGHDK and CDR2 SYGVNS come from the germline V gene. Trimming stripped 3 bases from V and 8 bases from J, with 10 bases between. The CDR3 sequence: CASSDPPVGELFF. DNA of the CDR3: TGTGCCAGCAGTGACCCTCCCGTAGGGGAGCTGTTTTTT.

V gene TRBV2 combines with J gene TRBJ2-2; 11 nucleotides line up with TRBD2. V trimming: 4 bases; J trimming: 4 bases; junction bases outside the gene matches: 14. The CDR3 runs 19 residues. Per germline, CDR1 SNHLY and CDR2 FYNNEI. The CDR3 bases are TGTGCCAGCAGTGGGGTTGTTATAGCGGGGGGGCCGAGCACCGGGGAGCTGTTTTTT. It translates to CASSGVVIAGGPSTGELFF.

This sequence joins TRBV4-2 and TRBJ2-7; maybe TRBD1 (6 bases). The CDR3 runs 15 residues. The germline CDR1 and CDR2 sequences are LGHNA and YNFKEQ. Trimming cost V 3 bases and J 0 bases, with 12 bases left between them. CDR3 protein: CASSHMTGDSYEQYF. The CDR3 nucleotides are TGTGCCAGCAGCCACATGACAGGCGACTCCTACGAGCAGTACTTC.

CDR3 sequence (DNA): TGTGCCAGCAGCCAAGATTCGGGAACCGTAGTTAACACTGAAGCTTTCTTT. Amino acid sequence: CASSQDSGTVVNTEAFF. J is TRBJ1-1 and V is TRBV4-2; the D is unclear. Trimming removed 0 bases at V and 2 bases at J, with 16 bases between. The CDR3 has 17 residues. The germline V gene encodes CDR1 LGHNA and CDR2 YNFKEQ.

The V gene is TRBV10-1, the J gene TRBJ2-1; D is ambiguous. This CDR3 contains 11 residues. Germline CDR1 is WNHNN and CDR2 is SYGVQD (reference sequence). Trimming took 2 bases from V and 8 from J, leaving 4 bases between them. In nucleotides, the CDR3 is TGCGCCAGCAGTGAGGACGATGAGCAGTTCTTC. It yields the protein CASSEDDEQFF.